The clone carrying this T cell receptor (beta chain) occurred once. The antigen remains unidentified. Data came from immunoSEQ multiplex PCR; TCRdb stores just in-frame clones and leaves some out. Of under 250,000 clones listed, 93% are singletons. This record comes from a study of T cell responses to AZD1222 COVID-19 vaccine. Whole-study findings and limits: Unmutated variant regions are reportedly the target of nearly half of TCRs that are spike-specific. Spike was spanned by vaccine-associated CD4 TCRs, with dominance at 160-218 and 743-854.

This CDR3 region has 13 residues. The ends were cut back, 0 bases at V and 4 bases at J, with 6 bases in the middle. This sequence originates from an adult in good health. The input for sequencing was peripheral blood, taken on day 0 of MenACWY control vaccination. The chain carries TRBV12-3 or TRBV12-4 and TRBJ2-5; tentatively, D is TRBD1 (6 bases). For the CDR3, the DNA is TGTGCCAGCAGTTTAGCAGGGGGAGAGACCCAGTACTTC. Protein sequence: CASSLAGGETQYF.